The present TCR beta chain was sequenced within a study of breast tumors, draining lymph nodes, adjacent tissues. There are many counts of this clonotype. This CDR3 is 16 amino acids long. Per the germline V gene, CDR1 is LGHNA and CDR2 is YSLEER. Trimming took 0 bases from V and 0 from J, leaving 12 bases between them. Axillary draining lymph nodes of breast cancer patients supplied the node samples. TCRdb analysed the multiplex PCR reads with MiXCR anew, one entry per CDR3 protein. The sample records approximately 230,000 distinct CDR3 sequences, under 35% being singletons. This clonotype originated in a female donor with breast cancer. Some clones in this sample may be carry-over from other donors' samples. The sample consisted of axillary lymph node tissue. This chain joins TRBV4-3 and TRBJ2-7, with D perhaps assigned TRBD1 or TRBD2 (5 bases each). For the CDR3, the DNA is TGCGCCAGCAGCCAAGATCTGAGGGGCCTCTCCTACGAGCAGTACTTC. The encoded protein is CASSQDLRGLSYEQYF.